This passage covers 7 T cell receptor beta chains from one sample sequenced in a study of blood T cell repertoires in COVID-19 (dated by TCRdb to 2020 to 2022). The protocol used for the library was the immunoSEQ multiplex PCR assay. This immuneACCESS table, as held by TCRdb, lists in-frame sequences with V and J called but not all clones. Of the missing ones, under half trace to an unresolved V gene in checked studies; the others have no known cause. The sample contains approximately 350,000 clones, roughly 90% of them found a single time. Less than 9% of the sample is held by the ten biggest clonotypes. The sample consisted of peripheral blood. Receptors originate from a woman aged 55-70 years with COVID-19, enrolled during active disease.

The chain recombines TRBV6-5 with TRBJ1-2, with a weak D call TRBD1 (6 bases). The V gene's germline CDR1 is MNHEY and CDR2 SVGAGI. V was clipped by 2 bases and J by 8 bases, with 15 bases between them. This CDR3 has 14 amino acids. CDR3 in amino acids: CASSYLAGEGGYTF. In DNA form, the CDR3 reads TGTGCCAGCAGTTACCTGGCAGGGGAAGGAGGCTACACCTTC.

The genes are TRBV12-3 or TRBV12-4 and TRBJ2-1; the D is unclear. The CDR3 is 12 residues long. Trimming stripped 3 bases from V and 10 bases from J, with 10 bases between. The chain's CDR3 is CASSFGLREQFF. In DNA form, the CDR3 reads TGTGCCAGCAGTTTCGGGTTGAGGGAGCAGTTCTTC.

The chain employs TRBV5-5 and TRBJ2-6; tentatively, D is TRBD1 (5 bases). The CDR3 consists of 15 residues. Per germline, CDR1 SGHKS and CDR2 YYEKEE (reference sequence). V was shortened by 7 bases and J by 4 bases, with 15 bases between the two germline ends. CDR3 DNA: TGTGCCAGCTCCGAAGGGGTTGCCGGGGCCAACGTCCTGACTTTC. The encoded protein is CASSEGVAGANVLTF.

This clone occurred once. Here the CDR3 reads CASSLAFGSYTF. The CDR3 coding sequence is TGTGCCAGCAGCTTGGCCTTCGGTAGCTACACCTTC. The chain combines TRBV5-4 with TRBJ1-2; D call uncertain. The V gene lost 0 bases and the J gene lost 9 bases, with 9 bases spanning the gap. This CDR3 contains 12 residues. Germline CDR1 is SGHNT and CDR2 is YYREEE (reference sequence).

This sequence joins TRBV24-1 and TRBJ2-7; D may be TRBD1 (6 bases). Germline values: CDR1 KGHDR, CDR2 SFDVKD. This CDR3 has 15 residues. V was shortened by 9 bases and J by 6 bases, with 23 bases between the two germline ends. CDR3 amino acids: CATPTPTGTPCEQYF. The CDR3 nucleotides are TGTGCCACCCCTACCCCAACAGGGACACCCTGCGAGCAGTACTTC.

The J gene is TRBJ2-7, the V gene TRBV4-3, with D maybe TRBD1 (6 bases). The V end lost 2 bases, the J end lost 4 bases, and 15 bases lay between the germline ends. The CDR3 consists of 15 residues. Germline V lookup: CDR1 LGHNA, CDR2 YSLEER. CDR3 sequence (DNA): TGCGCCAGCAGCCAAAACCGGGACATTTTTTACGAGCAGTACTTC. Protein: CASSQNRDIFYEQYF.

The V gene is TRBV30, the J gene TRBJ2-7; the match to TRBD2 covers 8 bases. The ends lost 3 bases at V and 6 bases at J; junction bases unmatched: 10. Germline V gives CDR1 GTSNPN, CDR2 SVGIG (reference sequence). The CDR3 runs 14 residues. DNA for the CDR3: TGTGCCTGGAGCCGGGGGGGCCTTGGCCTCGAGCAGTACTTC. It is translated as CAWSRGGLGLEQYF.